This T cell receptor beta chain is drawn from a study of early T cells in non-severe SARS-CoV-2 infection. In the study overall: The input, bulk RNA from unsorted whole blood, was sequenced, and chains were unpaired.

This clonotype was counted many times. As yet, its antigen is unknown. Unique molecular identifiers were affixed to single, distinct cDNA molecules. TCRdb fed the 5' RACE reads into MiXCR, producing one record per CDR3 protein. The sample carries fewer than 70,000 distinct CDR3 sequences, roughly an eighth recorded once. General study points: VDJdb-based matching was biased toward anti-spike CD8 responses and missed private and CD4 specificities.

Trimming left V 0 bases short and J 9 bases short, with 15 bases between. This CDR3 is built from 16 residues. From germline, CDR1 is WSHSY and CDR2 SAAADI. V gene TRBV10-2 combines with J gene TRBJ1-6; no definite D call. This TCR derives from an adult who was a healthcare worker with PCR-confirmed SARS-CoV-2 infection or an uninfected control (not recorded which). Sample: whole blood. Here the CDR3 DNA reads TGCGCCAGCAGTGAGTCAGGAGGGAGCGGTGTTTCACCCCTCCACTTT. This gives the protein CASSESGGSGVSPLHF.